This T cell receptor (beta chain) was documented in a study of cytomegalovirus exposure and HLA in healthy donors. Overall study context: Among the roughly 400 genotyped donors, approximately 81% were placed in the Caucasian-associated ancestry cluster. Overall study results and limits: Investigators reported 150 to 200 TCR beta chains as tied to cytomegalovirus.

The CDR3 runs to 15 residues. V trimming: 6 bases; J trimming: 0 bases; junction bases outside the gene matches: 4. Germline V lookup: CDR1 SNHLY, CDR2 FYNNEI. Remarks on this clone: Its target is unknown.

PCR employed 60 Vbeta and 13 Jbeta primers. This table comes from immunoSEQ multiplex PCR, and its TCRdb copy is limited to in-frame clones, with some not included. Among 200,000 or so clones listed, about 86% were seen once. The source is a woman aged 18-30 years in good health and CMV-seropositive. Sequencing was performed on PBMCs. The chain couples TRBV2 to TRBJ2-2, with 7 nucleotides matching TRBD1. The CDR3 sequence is CASRPTGSNTGELFF. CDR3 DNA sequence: TGTGCCAGCAGACCGACAGGGTCGAACACCGGGGAGCTGTTTTTT.